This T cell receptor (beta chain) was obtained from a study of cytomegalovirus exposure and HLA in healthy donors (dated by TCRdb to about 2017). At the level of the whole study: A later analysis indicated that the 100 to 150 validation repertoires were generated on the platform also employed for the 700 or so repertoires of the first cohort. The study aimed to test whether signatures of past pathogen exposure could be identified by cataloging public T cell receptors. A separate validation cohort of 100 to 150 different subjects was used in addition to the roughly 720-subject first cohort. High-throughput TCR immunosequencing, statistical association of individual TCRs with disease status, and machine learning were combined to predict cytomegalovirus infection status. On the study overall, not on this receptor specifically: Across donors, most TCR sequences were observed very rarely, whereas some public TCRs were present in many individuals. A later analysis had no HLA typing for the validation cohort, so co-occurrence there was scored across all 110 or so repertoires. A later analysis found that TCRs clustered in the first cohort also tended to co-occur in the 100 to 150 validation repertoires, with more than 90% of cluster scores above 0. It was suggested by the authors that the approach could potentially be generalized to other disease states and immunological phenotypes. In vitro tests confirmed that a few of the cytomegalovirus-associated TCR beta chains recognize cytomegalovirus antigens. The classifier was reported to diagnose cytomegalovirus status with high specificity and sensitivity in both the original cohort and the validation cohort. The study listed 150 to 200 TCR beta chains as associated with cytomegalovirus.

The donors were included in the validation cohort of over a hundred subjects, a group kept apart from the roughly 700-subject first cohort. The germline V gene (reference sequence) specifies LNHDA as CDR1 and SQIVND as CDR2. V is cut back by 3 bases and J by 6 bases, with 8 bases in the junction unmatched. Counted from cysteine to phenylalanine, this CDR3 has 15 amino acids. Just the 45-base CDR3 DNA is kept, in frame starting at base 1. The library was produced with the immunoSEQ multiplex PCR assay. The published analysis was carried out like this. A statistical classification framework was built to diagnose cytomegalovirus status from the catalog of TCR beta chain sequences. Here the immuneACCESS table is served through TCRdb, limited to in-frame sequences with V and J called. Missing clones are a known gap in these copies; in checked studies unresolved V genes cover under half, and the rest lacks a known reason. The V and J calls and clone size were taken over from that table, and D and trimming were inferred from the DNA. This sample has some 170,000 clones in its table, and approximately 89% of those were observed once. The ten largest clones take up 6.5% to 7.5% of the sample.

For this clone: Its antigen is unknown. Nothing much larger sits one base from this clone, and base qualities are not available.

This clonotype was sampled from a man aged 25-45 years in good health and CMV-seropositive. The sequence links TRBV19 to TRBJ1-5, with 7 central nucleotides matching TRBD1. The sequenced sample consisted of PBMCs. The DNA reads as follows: TGTGCCAGTAGTATCCGACAGGGCCAGGGTCAGCCCCAGCATTTT. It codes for CASSIRQGQGQPQHF.